This T cell receptor (beta chain) was profiled in a study of T cell changes during pregnancy in multiple sclerosis. Germline V gene sequence: CDR1 MNHEY, CDR2 SMNVEV (reference sequence). V was trimmed by 3 bases and J by 3 bases, leaving 11 bases between them. The CDR3 is made up of 14 amino acids. The table lists this clone with a count of one. Produced via immunoSEQ multiplex PCR; TCRdb's table is partial and in-frame only. The sample holds 39,000 or so clones; about nine tenths are singletons and the top ten take about 9%. This specimen was CD8+ T cells from peripheral blood mononuclear cells, taken in the first trimester of pregnancy. V usage is TRBV27 and J usage is TRBJ1-1, with a possible D match to TRBD1 (5 bases). This sequence originates from a female donor with multiple sclerosis, enrolled in a pregnancy study. CDR3: CASSFVAGDTEAFF. CDR3 DNA sequence: TGTGCCAGCAGTTTTGTGGCGGGGGACACTGAAGCTTTCTTT.